The next 23 T cell receptor beta chains were all read from a single sample in a study of read filtering for tumor transcriptome and immune sequencing. The library was built from about 400 ng RNA with molecular barcoded adaptors for alpha/delta and beta/gamma chains. TCRdb used MiXCR to reprocess the reads, holding one entry per CDR3 protein. The sample consists of 62,000 or so distinct CDR3 sequences, 20% of them appearing once. The sequenced material came from a population of CD138-negative cells sorted from bone marrow. These receptors all come from a donor at least 40 years old with multiple myeloma.

For this clonotype: A much bigger clone sits one base away, suggesting this may be a read error. The chain is built from TRBV24-1 and TRBJ2-2, with no clear D. Per germline, CDR1 KGHDR and CDR2 SFDVKD. This CDR3 region has 13 residues. V lost 10 bases to trimming and J lost 4 bases, with 12 bases between them. CDR3 in DNA: TGTGCCACTCAGTGGGCGTCCACCGGGGAGCTGTTTTTT. Protein product: CATQWASTGELFF.

Ten or more counts support this clonotype. The CDR3: CASRVGNEQFF. CDR3 nucleotide sequence: TGCGCCAGCAGGGTAGGTAATGAGCAGTTCTTC. The rearrangement uses TRBV10-2 and TRBJ2-1; D is unclear. Trimming stripped 6 bases from V and 7 bases from J, with 7 bases between. The CDR3 contains 11 residues. CDR1 and CDR2 from the germline V gene are WSHSY and SAAADI.

This clonotype was detected many times. The J gene is TRBJ2-1, the V gene TRBV28; D not resolved. This CDR3 spans 15 amino acids. The germline V and J ends were trimmed by 6 bases and 2 bases, with 14 bases remaining between them. The germline CDR1 and CDR2 sequences are MDHEN and SYDVKM. CDR3 nucleotide sequence: TGTGCCAGCAGGAACGGAGCCCTGACCTACAATGAGCAGTTCTTC. This gives the protein CASRNGALTYNEQFF.

A remark on this clonotype: A much larger clone differs from this one at a single base, so this may be a read error. This chain joins TRBV10-2 and TRBJ2-3; D is tentatively TRBD1 or TRBD2 (6 bases each). This CDR3 is 14 amino acids long. Germline CDR1 reads WSHSY; CDR2 reads SAAADI. The chain's CDR3 is CAGSPGAITDTQYF. The DNA of the CDR3 is TGCGCCGGCAGCCCGGGGGCTATAACAGATACGCAGTATTTT.

This clonotype was seen at least ten times. The genes are TRBV29-1 and TRBJ1-1, with D possibly being TRBD1 (5 bases). Trimming removed 5 bases from V and 1 base from J, with 8 bases in between. The CDR3 has 12 amino acids. Germline CDR1 is SQVTM and CDR2 is ANQGSEA. CDR3 protein: CSVFQGNTEAFF. CDR3 coding DNA: TGCAGCGTTTTTCAGGGGAACACTGAAGCTTTCTTT.

In its sample, this clonotype was seen many times. V usage is TRBV7-9 and J usage is TRBJ2-2; D possibly corresponds to TRBD2 (6 bases). This CDR3 contains 15 residues. Trimming stripped 10 bases from V and 4 bases from J, with 19 bases between. From germline, CDR1 is SEHNR and CDR2 FQNEAQ (reference sequence). The DNA of the CDR3 is TGTGCCAACGCGCTGGGGGGAGTTTCCACCGGGGAGCTGTTTTTT. Protein sequence: CANALGGVSTGELFF.

On this clonotype itself: A much larger clonotype is one base distant, so this may be a read error. The rearrangement links TRBV11-2 to TRBJ2-7, with D unclear. The CDR3 is made up of 13 amino acids. Germline V gene sequence: CDR1 SGHAT, CDR2 FQNNGV. For the CDR3, the DNA is TGTGCCAGCGGCTTAGTCCCTCCTGGCGAGCAGTACTTC. Translation gives CASGLVPPGEQYF.

Remarks on this clonotype: A read error may be the cause here, since a much bigger clone is one base away. The chain has TRBV28 and TRBJ2-3; D not certain. The CDR3 loop spans 11 amino acids. V was shortened by 8 bases and J by 3 bases, with 6 bases between the two germline ends. CDR1 and CDR2 (germline): MDHEN, SYDVKM. This chain's CDR3 is CASSQTDTQYF. In nucleotides, the CDR3 is TGTGCCAGCTCCCAGACAGATACGCAGTATTTT.

On this clonotype itself: A read error is possible here, since a much larger clone lies one base away. The genes are TRBV5-1 and TRBJ2-5, with 8 bases lining up with TRBD1. The CDR3 is made up of 16 amino acids. From germline, CDR1 is SGHRS and CDR2 YFSETQ. Unmatched junction bases numbered 8, after V lost 4 bases and J lost 0 bases. This CDR3 reads CASSASTGVDQETQYF. The DNA for the CDR3 is TGCGCCAGCAGCGCATCGACAGGGGTCGACCAAGAGACCCAGTACTTC.

With respect to this clonotype: A clone one base away is much larger, so this may be a read error. The chain joins TRBV29-1 to TRBJ2-5; D might be TRBD1 (5 bases). Germline CDR1 SQVTM, CDR2 ANQGSEA. The CDR3 spans 12 residues. CDR3 in amino acids: CSAAGIQETQHF. CDR3 in DNA: TGCAGCGCTGCAGGGATCCAAGAGACCCAGCACTTC.

The sample holds many counts of this clonotype. This chain connects TRBV4-1 to TRBJ2-7; D possibly corresponds to TRBD1 (6 bases). Germline V gene data show CDR1 as MGHRA and CDR2 as YSYEKL. The germline V and J ends were trimmed by 1 base and 1 base, with 11 bases remaining between them. The CDR3 is made up of 15 amino acids. CDR3 amino acids: CASSQAGTISYEQYF. Here the CDR3 DNA reads TGCGCCAGCAGCCAAGCCGGGACAATATCCTACGAGCAGTACTTC.

The DNA of the CDR3 is TGTGCCAGCAGACCTTGGGGGGGGGGCGCAGATACGCAGTATTTT. Protein sequence: CASRPWGGGADTQYF. The V gene is TRBV12-3 or TRBV12-4, the J gene TRBJ2-3; a weak D match, TRBD2 (7 bases). The CDR3 contains 15 residues. V lost 6 bases, J lost 4 bases, and 17 bases lay in between.

Many counts were recorded for this clonotype. The chain combines TRBV7-6 with TRBJ2-7; 16 bases are a match to TRBD2. Per germline, CDR1 SGHVS and CDR2 FNYEAQ. CDR3 length: 16 amino acids. The V gene end was trimmed by 4 bases and the J gene end by 3 bases; junction bases not matched to a gene: 3. The CDR3 loop reads CASSSGLAGGFYEQYF. The CDR3, as DNA: TGTGCCAGCAGCTCGGGACTAGCGGGAGGGTTCTACGAGCAGTACTTC.

In regard to this clonotype: A read error may be the cause here, since a much bigger clone is one base away. The chain is built from TRBV28 and TRBJ2-5, with D unclear. The germline V gene encodes CDR1 MDHEN and CDR2 SYDVKM. With 1 base removed from V and 7 bases from J, the gap between germline ends came to 16 bases. This CDR3 spans 15 amino acids. CDR3: CASSLLGLYKGTQYF. CDR3 DNA: TGTGCCAGCAGTTTATTAGGGCTGTATAAAGGGACCCAGTACTTC.

This clonotype turned up a few times. A much larger clone differs from this one at a single base, so this may be a read error. The chain uses TRBV11-3 and TRBJ2-1; no clear D gene. Germline CDR1 and CDR2: SGHNT and YENEEA. This CDR3 is 14 amino acids long. The CDR3: CAGSPQDGHNEQFF. The CDR3 region has the DNA TGTGCCGGCAGCCCCCAGGACGGCCACAATGAGCAGTTCTTC.

This clonotype was recorded at least ten times. The chain employs TRBV20-1 and TRBJ2-5, with 8 bases fitting TRBD1. Germline V lookup: CDR1 DFQATT, CDR2 SNEGSKA (reference sequence). The CDR3 covers 16 residues. The junction had 10 bases not matched to a gene; V was cut back by 3 bases and J by 1 base. In DNA, the CDR3 is TGCAGTGCTAGCCCGGCGGGACAGGCGATCCAAGAGACCCAGTACTTC. This gives the protein CSASPAGQAIQETQYF.

This clonotype was seen many times. The chain links TRBV5-1 to TRBJ2-1, with 10 bases identical to TRBD2. CDR1 and CDR2 (germline): SGHRS, YFSETQ. This CDR3 is 14 amino acids long. The V and J ends lost 5 bases and 4 bases, in that order; junction bases with no gene match: 3. The CDR3 coding sequence is TGCGCCAGCAGGCTAGCGGGAGCTTACAATGAGCAGTTCTTC. Protein sequence: CASRLAGAYNEQFF.

The V gene is TRBV19, the J gene TRBJ2-1; 8 nucleotides agree with TRBD2. The CDR3 length is 16 residues. V was clipped by 2 bases and J by 8 bases; unmatched bases: 11. From germline, CDR1 is LNHDA and CDR2 SQIVND (reference sequence). The CDR3 is CASSISVAGLSDEQFF. The CDR3 nucleotides are TGTGCCAGTAGTATAAGCGTAGCGGGACTCTCGGATGAGCAGTTCTTC.

This clonotype was seen ten or more times. The rearrangement joins TRBV24-1 to TRBJ2-5; D is perhaps TRBD1 (5 bases). CDR1 KGHDR and CDR2 SFDVKD come from the germline V gene. V lost 4 bases and J lost 4, with 18 bases in between. The length of the CDR3 is 16 residues. The CDR3 is CATSDPSGAGAETQYF. CDR3 sequence (DNA): TGTGCCACCAGTGACCCCTCTGGGGCTGGAGCAGAGACCCAGTACTTC.

This clonotype was seen repeatedly, ten times or more. The chain has TRBV28 and TRBJ2-7, with 15 bases matching TRBD2. The CDR3 spans 15 residues. Trimming removed 5 bases from V and 5 bases from J; junction bases left unmatched: 4. Germline V lookup: CDR1 MDHEN, CDR2 SYDVKM. The CDR3 region has the DNA TGTGCCAGCAGTCCGGGGACTAGCGGGAGGAACGAGCAGTACTTC. Protein product: CASSPGTSGRNEQYF.

This clonotype was seen many times. The V call is TRBV5-1, the J call TRBJ2-3, with TRBD2 matching 9 bases. Trimming took 4 bases from V and 4 from J; bases not matched to a gene: 10. CDR1 and CDR2 (germline): SGHRS, YFSETQ. The CDR3 extends over 16 amino acids. In DNA form, the CDR3 reads TGCGCCAGCAGCCCCGCGGGTGGCGGGGGGGCAGATACGCAGTATTTT. Its translation: CASSPAGGGGADTQYF.

A remark on this clonotype: A read error is possible here, since a much larger clone lies one base away. The chain couples TRBV12-3 or TRBV12-4 to TRBJ2-7, with TRBD2 identical over 9 bases. J lost 5 bases, V lost 1 base, and 6 bases had no gene match. CDR3 size: 15 residues. The CDR3 coding sequence is TGTGCCAGCAGTTTAGGAGCGGGGGGCCCGCACGAGCAGTACTTC. It codes for CASSLGAGGPHEQYF.

Worth noting for this clonotype: Just one base apart from a much larger clone, this may be a read error. The genes are TRBV11-2 and TRBJ1-4; possible D gene TRBD1, 5 bases. Germline V gene sequence: CDR1 SGHAT, CDR2 FQNNGV. The CDR3 has 15 amino acids. V lost 5 bases and J lost 8, with 18 bases in between. The CDR3 is CASSQAQGIREKLFF. The DNA for the CDR3 is TGTGCCAGCAGCCAAGCGCAGGGCATACGGGAAAAACTGTTTTTT.